This TCR beta chain was captured in a study of cytomegalovirus exposure and HLA in healthy donors. Overall study: Within the Caucasian-associated ancestry cluster were around 80% of the roughly 400 genotyped donors.

General observations from the study: For most TCR beta V segments, an earlier analysis put the productive rate at about 90% or about 30% of the time. Reported performance of the classifier showed diagnosis of cytomegalovirus status with high specificity and sensitivity.

This clone has a handful of counts. The antigen is undetermined. CDR1 and CDR2 (germline): SGDLS, YYNGEE. The V end was cut by 0 bases, the J end by 1 base, with 15 bases between. The CDR3 extends over 17 amino acids. PCR primers comprised 60 Vbeta and 13 Jbeta primers. Repertoires were generated with immunoSEQ multiplex PCR, while TCRdb's copy carries only in-frame clones and drops some. This table holds about 120,000 clones, around 80% found once. The TCR comes from a woman between 40 and 50 years old in good health and CMV-seropositive. The rearrangement joins TRBV9 to TRBJ2-3; D might be TRBD1 (5 bases). Sequencing was performed on PBMCs. The CDR3 is CASSVGQGVTRTDTQYF. DNA of the CDR3: TGTGCCAGCAGCGTAGGGCAGGGCGTTACCCGCACAGATACGCAGTATTTT.